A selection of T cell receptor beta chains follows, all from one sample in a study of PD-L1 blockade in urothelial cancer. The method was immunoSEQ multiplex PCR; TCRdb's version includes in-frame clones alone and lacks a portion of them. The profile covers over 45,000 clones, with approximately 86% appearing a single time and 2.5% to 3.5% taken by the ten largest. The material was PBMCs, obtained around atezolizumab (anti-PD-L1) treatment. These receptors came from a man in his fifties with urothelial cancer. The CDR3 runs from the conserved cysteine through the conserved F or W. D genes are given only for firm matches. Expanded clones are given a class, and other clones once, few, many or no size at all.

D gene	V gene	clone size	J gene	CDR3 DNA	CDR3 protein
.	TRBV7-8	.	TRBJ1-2	TGTGCCAGCAGCTCCCTCAGCTATGGCTACACCTTC	CASSSLSYGYTF
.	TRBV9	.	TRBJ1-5	TGTGCCAGCAGCGTAGATACAGGGACAAACCAGCCCCAGCATTTT	CASSVDTGTNQPQHF
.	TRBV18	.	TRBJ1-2	TGTGCCAGCTCAGAACAGGATGGGAATGGCTACACCTTC	CASSEQDGNGYTF
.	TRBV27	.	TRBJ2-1	TGTGCCAGCAGTTTACAGGGCAGGGCGTGGGACAATGAGCAGTTCTTC	CASSLQGRAWDNEQFF
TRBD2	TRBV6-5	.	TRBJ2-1	TGTGCCAGCAGTCAGCGGGAGCGAGGTATCAATGAGCAGTTCTTC	CASSQRERGINEQFF
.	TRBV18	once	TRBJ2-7	TGTGCCAGCTCACCCGGGACAGGGGGCGCTGCTAGCGGGAGGGCCTTCCTTTACGAGCAGTACTTC	CASSPGTGGAASGRAFLYEQYF
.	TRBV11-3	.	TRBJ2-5	TGTGCCAGCAGCTTTAAAGAGACCCAGTACTTC	CASSFKETQYF
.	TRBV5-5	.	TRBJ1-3	TGTGCCAGCAGCTTCGCAGGGGCGGTTGAAAACACCATATATTTT	CASSFAGAVENTIYF
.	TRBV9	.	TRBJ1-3	TGTGCCAGCAGCGTAGGACCGGGAGCGGGAAACACCATATATTTT	CASSVGPGAGNTIYF
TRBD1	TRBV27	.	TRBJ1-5	TGTGCCAGCGGTTGGGACAGGGGCGCCCATCAGCCCCAGCATTTT	CASGWDRGAHQPQHF
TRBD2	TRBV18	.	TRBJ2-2	TGTGCCAGCACCCTTAGCGGGAGACCCGGGGAGCTGTTTTTT	CASTLSGRPGELFF
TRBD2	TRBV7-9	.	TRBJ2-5	TGTGCCAGCAGCTTAGGAGGTAGCGGGAGTCAAGAGACCCAGTACTTC	CASSLGGSGSQETQYF
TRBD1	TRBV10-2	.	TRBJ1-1	TGCGCCAGCAGTGACCCGACAGGGGTGGTGTCTGAAGCTTTCTTT	CASSDPTGVVSEAFF
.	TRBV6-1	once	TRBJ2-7	TGTGCCAGCAGTGAATTGCAGGGCCCCTACGAGCAGTACTTC	CASSELQGPYEQYF
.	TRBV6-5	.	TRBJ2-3	TGTGCCAGCAGTTACGGGAGAGCTAGCACAGATACGCAGTATTTT	CASSYGRASTDTQYF
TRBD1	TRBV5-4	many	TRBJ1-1	TGTGCCAGCAGCCGGGGGACAGGCCTCATGAACACTGAAGCTTTCTTT	CASSRGTGLMNTEAFF
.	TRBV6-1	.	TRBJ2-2	TGTGCCAGCAGTGAAACGGGAGTCACCGGGGAGCTGTTTTTT	CASSETGVTGELFF
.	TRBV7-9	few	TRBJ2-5	TGTGCCAGCAGCTTAGCGGCTGAGACCCAGTACTTC	CASSLAAETQYF
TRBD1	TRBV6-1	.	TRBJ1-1	TGTGCCAGCAGAGGACAGGGATTCACTGAAGCTTTCTTT	CASRGQGFTEAFF
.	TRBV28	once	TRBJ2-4	TGTGCCAGCAGCGATTTCGGGGTGTCAACTAGCTGGGCCAAAAACATTCAGTACTTC	CASSDFGVSTSWAKNIQYF
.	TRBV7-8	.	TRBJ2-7	TGTGCCAGCAGCCCCCTAACAGTTTACGAGCAGTACTTC	CASSPLTVYEQYF
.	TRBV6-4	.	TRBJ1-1	TGTGCCAGCAGCGAGCGGGGGGAAATGAACACTGAAGCTTTCTTT	CASSERGEMNTEAFF
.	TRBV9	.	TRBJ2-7	TGTGCCAGCAGCCCCTTTAGCGGAAGCTCCTACGAGCAGTACTTC	CASSPFSGSSYEQYF
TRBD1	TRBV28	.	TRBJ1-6	TGTGCCAGCATCCGGACAGGGGGTTATAATTCACCCCTCCACTTT	CASIRTGGYNSPLHF